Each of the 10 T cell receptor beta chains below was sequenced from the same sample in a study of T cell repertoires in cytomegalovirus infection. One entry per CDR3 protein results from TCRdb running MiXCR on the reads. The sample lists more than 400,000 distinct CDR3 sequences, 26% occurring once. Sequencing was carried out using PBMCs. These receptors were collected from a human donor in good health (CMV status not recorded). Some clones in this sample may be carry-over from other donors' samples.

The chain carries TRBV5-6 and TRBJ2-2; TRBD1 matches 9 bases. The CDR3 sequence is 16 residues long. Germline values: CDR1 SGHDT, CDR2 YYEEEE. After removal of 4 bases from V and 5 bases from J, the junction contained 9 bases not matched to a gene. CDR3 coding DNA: TGTGCCAGCAGCCTACCACAGGGGGCGGAAACCGGGGAGCTGTTTTTT. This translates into CASSLPQGAETGELFF.

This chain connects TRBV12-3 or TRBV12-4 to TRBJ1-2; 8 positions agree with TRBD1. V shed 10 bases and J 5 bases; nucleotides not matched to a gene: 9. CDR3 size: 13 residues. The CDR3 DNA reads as TGTGCCACACGGGACAGGCGTCGATATGGCTACACCTTC. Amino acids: CATRDRRRYGYTF.

CDR3 nucleotides: TGTGCCAGCAGCCCACGGACAGCTGGCACCGGGGAGCTGTTTTTT. It translates to CASSPRTAGTGELFF. The J gene is TRBJ2-2, the V gene TRBV7-8, with D possibly TRBD1 on 6 matching bases. V dropped 5 bases and J dropped 4 bases, with 14 bases sitting between them. The length of the CDR3 is 15 residues. The germline V gene encodes CDR1 SGHVS and CDR2 FQNEAQ. Together with reference TRBV7-8 and TRBJ2-2, the CDR3 gives the full variable domain: GAGVSQSPRYKVAKRGQDVALRCDPISGHVSLFWYQQALGQGPEFLTYFQNEAQLDKSGLPSDRFFAERPEGSVSTLKIQRTQQEDSAVYLCASSPRTAGTGELFFGEGSRLTVL.

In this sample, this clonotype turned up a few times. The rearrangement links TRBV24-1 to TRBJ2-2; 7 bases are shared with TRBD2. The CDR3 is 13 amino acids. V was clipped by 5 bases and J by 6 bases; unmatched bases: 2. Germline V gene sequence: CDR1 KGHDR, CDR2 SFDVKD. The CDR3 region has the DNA TGTGCCACCAGTGGTGGACTAGCCGGGGAGCTGTTTTTT. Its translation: CATSGGLAGELFF.

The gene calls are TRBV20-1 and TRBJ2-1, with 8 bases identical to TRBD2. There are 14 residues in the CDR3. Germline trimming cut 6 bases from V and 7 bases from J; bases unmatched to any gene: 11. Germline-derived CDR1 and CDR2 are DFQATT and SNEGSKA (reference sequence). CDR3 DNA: TGCAGTGCGCGCTCCCAGCGGGAGTTTAATGAGCAGTTCTTC. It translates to CSARSQREFNEQFF.

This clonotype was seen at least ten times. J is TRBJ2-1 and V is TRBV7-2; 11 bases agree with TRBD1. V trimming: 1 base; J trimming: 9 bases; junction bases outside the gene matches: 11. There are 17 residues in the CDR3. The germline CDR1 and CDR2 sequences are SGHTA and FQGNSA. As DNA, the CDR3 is TGTGCCAGCAGCTTAGTCCCAATGGGACAGGGGGGTGGTGAGCAGTTCTTC. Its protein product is CASSLVPMGQGGGEQFF.

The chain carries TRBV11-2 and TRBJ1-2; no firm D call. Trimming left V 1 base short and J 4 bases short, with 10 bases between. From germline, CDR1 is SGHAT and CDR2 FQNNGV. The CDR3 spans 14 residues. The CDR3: CASSLVPQLYGYTF. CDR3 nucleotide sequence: TGTGCCAGCAGCTTAGTACCACAGCTCTATGGCTACACCTTC. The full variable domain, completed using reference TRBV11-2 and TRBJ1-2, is EAGVAQSPRYKIIEKRQSVAFWCNPISGHATLYWYQQILGQGPKLLIQFQNNGVVDDSQLPKDRFSAERLKGVDSTLKIQPAKLEDSAVYLCASSLVPQLYGYTFGSGTRLTVV.

The CDR3 here is CATSAAGSYNEQFF. The CDR3 DNA sequence: TGTGCCACCAGTGCTGCGGGATCCTACAATGAGCAGTTCTTC. The chain carries TRBV24-1 and TRBJ2-1, with D tentatively TRBD2 (6 bases). CDR3 length: 14 amino acids. Germline loops: CDR1 KGHDR, CDR2 SFDVKD. Trimming pared 5 bases from V and 1 base from J, leaving 8 bases between.

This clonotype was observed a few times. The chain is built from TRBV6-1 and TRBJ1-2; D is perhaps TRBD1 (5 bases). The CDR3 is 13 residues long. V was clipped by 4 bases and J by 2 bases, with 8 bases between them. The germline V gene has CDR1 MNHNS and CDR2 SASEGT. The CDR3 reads CASSAGANYGYTF. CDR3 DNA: TGTGCCAGCAGTGCCGGGGCCAACTATGGCTACACCTTC.

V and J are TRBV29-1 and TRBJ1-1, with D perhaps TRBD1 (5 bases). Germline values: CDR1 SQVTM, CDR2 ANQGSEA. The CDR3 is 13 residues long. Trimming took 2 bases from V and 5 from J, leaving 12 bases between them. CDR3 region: CSVEKGVGTEAFF. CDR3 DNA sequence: TGCAGCGTTGAAAAAGGGGTCGGGACTGAAGCTTTCTTT.